This T cell receptor (beta chain) was obtained from a study of CD8+ T cells in alopecia areata. Researchers took lesional scalp punch biopsies and peripheral blood from people who were alopecia areata patients. Germline V gene data show CDR1 as SEHNR and CDR2 as FQNEAQ (reference sequence). With V trimmed by 5 bases and J by 0 bases, 6 bases remained unmatched. The CDR3 extends over 16 amino acids. Following extraction, RNA underwent reverse transcription to cDNA, which served as the sequencing template. Profiled with immunoSEQ multiplex PCR; TCRdb holds only in-frame clones, not every one. The top ten hold 6.5% to 7.5% of the sample, which has approximately 140,000 clones, more than 40% seen once. This clone was observed a handful of times.

The chain uses TRBV7-9 and TRBJ2-4; 8 positions match TRBD1. Sequencing input: CD4+ T cells sorted from blood. The receptor was isolated from a human donor with alopecia areata. CDR3 sequence reads: CASSTDRVAAKNIQYF. The CDR3 region has the DNA TGTGCCAGCAGCACGGACAGGGTGGCAGCCAAAAACATTCAGTACTTC.